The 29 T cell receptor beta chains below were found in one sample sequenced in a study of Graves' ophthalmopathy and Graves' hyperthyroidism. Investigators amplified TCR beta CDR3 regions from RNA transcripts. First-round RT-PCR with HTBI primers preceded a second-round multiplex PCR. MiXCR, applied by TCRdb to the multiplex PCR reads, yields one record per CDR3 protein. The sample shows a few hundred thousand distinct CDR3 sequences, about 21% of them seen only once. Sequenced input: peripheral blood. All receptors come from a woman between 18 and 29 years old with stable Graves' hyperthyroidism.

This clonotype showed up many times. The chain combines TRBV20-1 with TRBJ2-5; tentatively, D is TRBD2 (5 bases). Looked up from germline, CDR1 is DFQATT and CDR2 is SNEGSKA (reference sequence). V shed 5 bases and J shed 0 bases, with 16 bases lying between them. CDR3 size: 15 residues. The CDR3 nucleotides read TGCAGTGCTGCACGACTAAACTGGGACCAAGAGACCCAGTACTTC. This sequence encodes CSAARLNWDQETQYF.

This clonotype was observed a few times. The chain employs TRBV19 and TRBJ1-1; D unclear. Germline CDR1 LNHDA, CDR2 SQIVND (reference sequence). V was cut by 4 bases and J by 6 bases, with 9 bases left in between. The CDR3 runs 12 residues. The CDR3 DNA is TGTGCCAGTAGTACAGGTTCCGCTGAAGCTTTCTTT. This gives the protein CASSTGSAEAFF.

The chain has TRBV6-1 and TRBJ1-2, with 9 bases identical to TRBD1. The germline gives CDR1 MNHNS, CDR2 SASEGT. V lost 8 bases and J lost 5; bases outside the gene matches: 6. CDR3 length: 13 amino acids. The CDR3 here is CASGGTGSYGYTF. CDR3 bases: TGTGCCAGCGGCGGGACAGGGAGTTATGGCTACACCTTC.

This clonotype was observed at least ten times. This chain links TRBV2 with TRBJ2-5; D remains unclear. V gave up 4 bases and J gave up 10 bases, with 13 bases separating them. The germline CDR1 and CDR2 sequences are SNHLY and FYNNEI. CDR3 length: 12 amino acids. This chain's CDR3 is CASSASHEDQYF. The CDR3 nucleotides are TGTGCCAGCAGTGCCTCACATGAGGACCAGTACTTC.

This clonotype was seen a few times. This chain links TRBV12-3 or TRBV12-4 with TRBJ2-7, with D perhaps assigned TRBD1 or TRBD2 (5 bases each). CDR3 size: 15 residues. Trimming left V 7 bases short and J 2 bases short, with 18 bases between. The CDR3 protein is CASNNFGDGPYEQYF. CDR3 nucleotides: TGTGCCAGCAATAACTTTGGGGACGGCCCCTACGAGCAGTACTTC.

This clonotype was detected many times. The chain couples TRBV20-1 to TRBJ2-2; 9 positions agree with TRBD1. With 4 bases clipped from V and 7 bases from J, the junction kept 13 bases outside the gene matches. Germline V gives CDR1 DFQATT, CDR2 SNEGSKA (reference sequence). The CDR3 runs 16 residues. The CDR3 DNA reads TGCAGTGCTAAACTACCCGGGACAGGGACCAGCGGGGAGCTGTTTTTT. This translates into CSAKLPGTGTSGELFF.

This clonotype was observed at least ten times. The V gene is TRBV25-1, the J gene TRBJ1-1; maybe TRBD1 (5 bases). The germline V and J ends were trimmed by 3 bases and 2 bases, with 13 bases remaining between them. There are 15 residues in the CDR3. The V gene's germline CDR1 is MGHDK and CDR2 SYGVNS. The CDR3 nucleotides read TGTGCCAGCAGTGATCCAGACAGACTTAACACTGAAGCTTTCTTT. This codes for CASSDPDRLNTEAFF.

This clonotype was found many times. CDR3 sequence reads: CASSPNPVETQYF. CDR3 coding DNA: TGTGCCAGCTCACCTAACCCCGTCGAGACCCAGTACTTC. The J gene is TRBJ2-5, the V gene TRBV18; D gene ambiguous. V gave up 3 bases and J gave up 5 bases, with 10 bases separating them. The CDR3 is 13 residues long. Germline-derived CDR1 and CDR2 are KGHSH and LQKENI.

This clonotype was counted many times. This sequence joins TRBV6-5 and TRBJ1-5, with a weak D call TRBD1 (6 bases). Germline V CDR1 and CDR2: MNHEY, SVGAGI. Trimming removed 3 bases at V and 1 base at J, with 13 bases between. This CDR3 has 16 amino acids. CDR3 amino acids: CASSYPPDRSNQPQHF. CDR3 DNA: TGTGCCAGCAGTTATCCCCCCGACAGGAGCAATCAGCCCCAGCATTTT.

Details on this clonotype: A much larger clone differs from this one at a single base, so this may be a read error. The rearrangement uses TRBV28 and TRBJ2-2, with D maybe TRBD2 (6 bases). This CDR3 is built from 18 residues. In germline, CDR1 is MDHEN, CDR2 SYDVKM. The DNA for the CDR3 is TGTGCCAGCAGTTTGTGGGGTATAGCGGTTCCGAACACCGTGGAGCTGTTTTTT. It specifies CASSLWGIAVPNTVELFF.

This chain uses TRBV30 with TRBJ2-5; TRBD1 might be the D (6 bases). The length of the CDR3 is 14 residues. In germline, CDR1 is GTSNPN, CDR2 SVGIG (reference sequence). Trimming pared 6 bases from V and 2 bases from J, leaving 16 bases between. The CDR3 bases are TGTGCCTGCCATAGGGGGTCCTTACAAGAGACCCAGTACTTC. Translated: CACHRGSLQETQYF.

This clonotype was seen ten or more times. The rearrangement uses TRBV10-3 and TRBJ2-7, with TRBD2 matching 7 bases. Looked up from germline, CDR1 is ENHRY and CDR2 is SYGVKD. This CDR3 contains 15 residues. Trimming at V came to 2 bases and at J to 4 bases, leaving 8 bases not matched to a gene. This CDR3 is CAISERTRPPYEQYF. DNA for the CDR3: TGTGCCATCAGTGAGCGGACTAGGCCCCCTTACGAGCAGTACTTC.

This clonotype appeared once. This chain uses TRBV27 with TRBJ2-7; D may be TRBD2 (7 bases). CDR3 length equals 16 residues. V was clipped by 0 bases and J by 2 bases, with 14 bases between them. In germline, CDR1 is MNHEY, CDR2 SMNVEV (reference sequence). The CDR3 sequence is CASSLSGGLDPYEQYF. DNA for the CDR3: TGTGCCAGCAGTTTATCGGGGGGGCTCGACCCCTACGAGCAGTACTTC.

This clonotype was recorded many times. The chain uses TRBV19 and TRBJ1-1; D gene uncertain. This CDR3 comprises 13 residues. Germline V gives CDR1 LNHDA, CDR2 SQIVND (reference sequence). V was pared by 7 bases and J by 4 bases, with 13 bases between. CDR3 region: CASKLATGTEAFF. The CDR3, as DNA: TGTGCCAGTAAGCTCGCAACGGGCACTGAAGCTTTCTTT.

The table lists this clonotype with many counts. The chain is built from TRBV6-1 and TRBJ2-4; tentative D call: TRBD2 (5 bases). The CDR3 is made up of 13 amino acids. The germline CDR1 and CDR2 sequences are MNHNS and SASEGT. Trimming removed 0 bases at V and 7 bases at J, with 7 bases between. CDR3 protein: CASSEARRNIQYF. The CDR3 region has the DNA TGTGCCAGCAGTGAAGCTAGGAGGAACATTCAGTACTTC.

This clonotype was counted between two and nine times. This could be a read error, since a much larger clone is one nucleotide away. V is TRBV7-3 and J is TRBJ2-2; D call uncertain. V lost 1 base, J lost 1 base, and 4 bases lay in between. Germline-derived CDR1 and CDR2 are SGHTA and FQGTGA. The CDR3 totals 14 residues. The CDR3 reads CASSLMGNTGELFF. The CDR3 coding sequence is TGTGCCAGCAGCTTAATGGGGAACACCGGGGAGCTGTTTTTT.

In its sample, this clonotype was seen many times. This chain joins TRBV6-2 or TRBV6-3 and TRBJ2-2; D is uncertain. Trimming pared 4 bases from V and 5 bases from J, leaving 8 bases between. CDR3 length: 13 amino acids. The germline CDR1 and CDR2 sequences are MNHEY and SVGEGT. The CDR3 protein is CASSLTETGELFF. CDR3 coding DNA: TGTGCCAGCAGTTTAACGGAAACCGGGGAGCTGTTTTTT.

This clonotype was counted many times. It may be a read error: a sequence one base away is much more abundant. The CDR3 bases are TGTGCCAGCAGTTGCAGGACTAGCGGGAGTGGTATCTACGAGCAGTACTTC. It yields the protein CASSCRTSGSGIYEQYF. This rearrangement joins TRBV6-2 or TRBV6-3 to TRBJ2-7; TRBD2 aligns across 13 bases. The germline V gene has CDR1 MNHEY and CDR2 SVGEGT. The CDR3 is made up of 17 amino acids. V was pared by 4 bases and J by 3 bases, with 9 bases of the junction left unmatched.

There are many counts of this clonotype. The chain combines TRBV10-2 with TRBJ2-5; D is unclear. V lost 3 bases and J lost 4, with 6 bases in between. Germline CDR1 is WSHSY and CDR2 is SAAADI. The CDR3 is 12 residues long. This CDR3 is CASSEARETQYF. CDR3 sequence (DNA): TGCGCCAGCAGTGAAGCCAGAGAGACCCAGTACTTC.

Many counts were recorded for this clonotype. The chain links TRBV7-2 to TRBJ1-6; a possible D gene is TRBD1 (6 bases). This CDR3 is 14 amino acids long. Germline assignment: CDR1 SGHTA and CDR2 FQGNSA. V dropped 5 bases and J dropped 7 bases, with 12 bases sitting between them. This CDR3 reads CASSAQGWNSPLHF. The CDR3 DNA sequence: TGTGCCAGCAGCGCCCAGGGGTGGAATTCACCCCTCCACTTT.

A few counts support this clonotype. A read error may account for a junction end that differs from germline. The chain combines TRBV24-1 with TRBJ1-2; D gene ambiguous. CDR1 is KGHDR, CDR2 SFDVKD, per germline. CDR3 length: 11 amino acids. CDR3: CASSSWEGYTF. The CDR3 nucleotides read TGTGCCAGCAGTTCGTGGGAAGGCTACACCTTC.

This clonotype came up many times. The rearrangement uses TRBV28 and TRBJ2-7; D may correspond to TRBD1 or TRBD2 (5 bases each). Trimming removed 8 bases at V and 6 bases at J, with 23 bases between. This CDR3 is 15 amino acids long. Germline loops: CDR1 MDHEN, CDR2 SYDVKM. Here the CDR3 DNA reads TGTGCCAGCGTTCCCCCCGGGGCTGGCCCTCTCGAGCAGTACTTC. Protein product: CASVPPGAGPLEQYF.

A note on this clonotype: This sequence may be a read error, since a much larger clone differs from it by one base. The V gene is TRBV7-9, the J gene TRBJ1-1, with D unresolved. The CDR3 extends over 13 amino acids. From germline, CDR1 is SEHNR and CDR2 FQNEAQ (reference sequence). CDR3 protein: CACSPPMRTEAFF. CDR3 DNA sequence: TGTGCCTGCAGCCCCCCCATGAGGACTGAAGCTTTCTTT.

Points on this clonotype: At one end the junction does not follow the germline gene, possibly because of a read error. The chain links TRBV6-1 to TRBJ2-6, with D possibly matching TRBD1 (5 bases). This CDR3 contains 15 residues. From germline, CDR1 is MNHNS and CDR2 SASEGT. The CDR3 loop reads CASSEVGSGADVLTF. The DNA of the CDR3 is TGTGCCAGCAGTGAAGTAGGATCTGGGGCCGACGTCCTGACTTTC.

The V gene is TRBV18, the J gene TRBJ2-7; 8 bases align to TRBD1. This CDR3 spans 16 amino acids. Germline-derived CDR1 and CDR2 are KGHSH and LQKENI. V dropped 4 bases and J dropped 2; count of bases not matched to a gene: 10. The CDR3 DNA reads TGTGCCAGCTCACGACCTACAGGGGGGTCAGCCTACGAGCAGTACTTC. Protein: CASSRPTGGSAYEQYF.

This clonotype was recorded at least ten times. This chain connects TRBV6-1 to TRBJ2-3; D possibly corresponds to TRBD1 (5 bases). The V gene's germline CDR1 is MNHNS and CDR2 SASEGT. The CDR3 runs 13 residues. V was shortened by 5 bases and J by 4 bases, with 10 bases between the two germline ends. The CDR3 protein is CASSRTGPDTQYF. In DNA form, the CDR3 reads TGTGCCAGCAGTCGAACAGGTCCAGATACGCAGTATTTT.

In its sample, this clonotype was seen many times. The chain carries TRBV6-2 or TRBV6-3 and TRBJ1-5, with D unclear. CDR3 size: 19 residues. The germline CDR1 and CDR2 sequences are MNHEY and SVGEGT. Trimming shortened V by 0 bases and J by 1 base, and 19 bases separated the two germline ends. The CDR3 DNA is TGTGCCAGCAGTTACTCCCCGGCCAATGGCTATTTGAGCAATCAGCCCCAGCATTTT. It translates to CASSYSPANGYLSNQPQHF.

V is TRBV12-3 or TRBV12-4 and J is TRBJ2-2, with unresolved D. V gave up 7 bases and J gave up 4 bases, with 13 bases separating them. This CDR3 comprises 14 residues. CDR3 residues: CASTSRPPTGELFF. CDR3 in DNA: TGTGCCAGCACCTCACGACCCCCCACCGGGGAGCTGTTTTTT.

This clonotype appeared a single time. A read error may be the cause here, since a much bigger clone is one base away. CDR3 DNA: TGTGCCAGTTCATCCGGGACAGGGGCCAATTCACCCCTCCACTTT. It codes for CASSSGTGANSPLHF. V usage is TRBV12-3 or TRBV12-4 and J usage is TRBJ1-6, with 10 bases matching TRBD1. V dropped 9 bases and J dropped 7; count of bases not matched to a gene: 9. This CDR3 region has 15 residues.